Listed below are T cell receptor beta chains from one sample, sequenced in a study of cytomegalovirus exposure and HLA in healthy donors. TCRdb keeps only in-frame clones here, not all; method: immunoSEQ multiplex PCR. Seen here are tens of thousands of clones, around 70% observed once, and the top ten hold 9.5% to 13%. The specimen sequenced was PBMCs. These receptor sequences come from a man in his forties or fifties in good health and CMV-seropositive. Both conserved end residues are part of each CDR3. The D gene is left open where the match is weak. Clone sizes are given selectively: once, few, many, or a class where the clone is expanded.

cdr3_nt: TGTGCCAGCAGCGCTACCGGGACAGCTAACTATGGCTACACCTTC; cdr3_aa: CASSATGTANYGYTF; v_call: TRBV9; j_call: TRBJ1-2; clone_size: .; d_call: TRBD1
cdr3_nt: TGTGCCAGCAGCTTCCTCGGATTAGCGGGGGATGCTAGCACAGATACGCAGTATTTT; cdr3_aa: CASSFLGLAGDASTDTQYF; v_call: TRBV5-5; j_call: TRBJ2-3; clone_size: .; d_call: TRBD2
cdr3_nt: TGTGCCAGCAGCTTAAACAGGGGAGACTACAATGAGCAGTTCTTC; cdr3_aa: CASSLNRGDYNEQFF; v_call: TRBV7-9; j_call: TRBJ2-1; clone_size: .; d_call: TRBD1
cdr3_nt: TGCGCCAGCAGCTTGGCTCCGAACACTGAAGCTTTCTTT; cdr3_aa: CASSLAPNTEAFF; v_call: TRBV5-1; j_call: TRBJ1-1; clone_size: .; d_call: .
cdr3_nt: TGTGCCAGCAGCAAATGGGAAGTTGACAGGGACGGCAATCAGCCCCAGCATTTT; cdr3_aa: CASSKWEVDRDGNQPQHF; v_call: TRBV21-1; j_call: TRBJ1-5; clone_size: .; d_call: .
cdr3_nt: TGTGCCATCAGTAAGGATGGAGAGTCCGGGGAGCTGTTTTTT; cdr3_aa: CAISKDGESGELFF; v_call: TRBV10-3; j_call: TRBJ2-2; clone_size: .; d_call: .
cdr3_nt: TGTGCCAGCAGCTTAGGAGGGTCTGGAAACACCATATATTTT; cdr3_aa: CASSLGGSGNTIYF; v_call: TRBV7-6; j_call: TRBJ1-3; clone_size: .; d_call: .
cdr3_nt: TGTGCCAGCAGCTTAAACCCCCTCGGAGCGGGGGGGCCGCAGTTCTTC; cdr3_aa: CASSLNPLGAGGPQFF; v_call: TRBV7-3; j_call: TRBJ2-1; clone_size: .; d_call: TRBD2
cdr3_nt: TGCAGCGTTGACCGGGGTAGCACTGAAGCTTTCTTT; cdr3_aa: CSVDRGSTEAFF; v_call: TRBV29-1; j_call: TRBJ1-1; clone_size: .; d_call: .
cdr3_nt: TGTGCCAGCAGCTTAGTATACACCGGGGAGCTGTTTTTT; cdr3_aa: CASSLVYTGELFF; v_call: TRBV13; j_call: TRBJ2-2; clone_size: .; d_call: .
cdr3_nt: TGTGCCAGCCGGGGGGGGAATAGCAATCAGCCCCAGCATTTT; cdr3_aa: CASRGGNSNQPQHF; v_call: TRBV21-1; j_call: TRBJ1-5; clone_size: .; d_call: .
cdr3_nt: TGTGCCAGCAGCTTTAACGACAGGGGACGCGAGCAGTACTTC; cdr3_aa: CASSFNDRGREQYF; v_call: TRBV7-2; j_call: TRBJ2-7; clone_size: .; d_call: TRBD1
cdr3_nt: TGTGCCAGCAGTGAAAGGTCGGGAAACTATGGCTACACCTTC; cdr3_aa: CASSERSGNYGYTF; v_call: TRBV2; j_call: TRBJ1-2; clone_size: .; d_call: .
cdr3_nt: TGTGCCAGCTCACCCGGACAGGGGCGAGAGGAGCAGTACTTC; cdr3_aa: CASSPGQGREEQYF; v_call: TRBV18; j_call: TRBJ2-7; clone_size: few; d_call: TRBD1
cdr3_nt: TGCGCCAGCAGGCAAGCCCCAGGGGACTATGGCTACACCTTC; cdr3_aa: CASRQAPGDYGYTF; v_call: TRBV5-1; j_call: TRBJ1-2; clone_size: .; d_call: .
cdr3_nt: TGTGCCATCAGTGAAGGCGGGGGGGGCGGCGGGGAGCTGTTTTTT; cdr3_aa: CAISEGGGGGGELFF; v_call: TRBV10-3; j_call: TRBJ2-2; clone_size: .; d_call: TRBD2
cdr3_nt: TGTGCCAGCTCACCGAACAATAGAGGGGGAGAAGCTTTCTTT; cdr3_aa: CASSPNNRGGEAFF; v_call: TRBV18; j_call: TRBJ1-1; clone_size: .; d_call: .
cdr3_nt: TGTGCCAGTAGTATGGGTTGGGAGGATGGCTACACCTTC; cdr3_aa: CASSMGWEDGYTF; v_call: TRBV19; j_call: TRBJ1-2; clone_size: .; d_call: .
cdr3_nt: TGTGCCAGCAGCAGGTTTGATGAGCAGTTCTTC; cdr3_aa: CASSRFDEQFF; v_call: TRBV28; j_call: TRBJ2-1; clone_size: .; d_call: .
cdr3_nt: TGTGCCAGCAGCTCGCCGAGCGGTGGACCCAAGACCCAGTACTTC; cdr3_aa: CASSSPSGGPKTQYF; v_call: TRBV7-2; j_call: TRBJ2-5; clone_size: .; d_call: .
cdr3_nt: TGTGCCAGCAGCCCCTTGGGACAGGGGAACACCGGGGAGCTGTTTTTT; cdr3_aa: CASSPLGQGNTGELFF; v_call: TRBV11-2; j_call: TRBJ2-2; clone_size: once; d_call: TRBD1
cdr3_nt: TGTGCCAGCAGCCCTCAGGATAAAGAGACCCAGTACTTC; cdr3_aa: CASSPQDKETQYF; v_call: TRBV5-6; j_call: TRBJ2-5; clone_size: .; d_call: .
cdr3_nt: TGTGCCAGCAGTCCGAGCCCCAGGGTGAACACTGAAGCTTTCTTT; cdr3_aa: CASSPSPRVNTEAFF; v_call: TRBV27; j_call: TRBJ1-1; clone_size: .; d_call: .